The 9 T cell receptor beta chains below come from one sample, sequenced in a study of blood T cell repertoires in COVID-19. Only in-frame clones appear in the TCRdb table, and some are missing; sequencing was by immunoSEQ multiplex PCR. The table shows more than 350,000 clones, with over 75% occurring only once. Sequencing was performed on PBMCs or T cells enriched from blood (not recorded which). The receptors were sampled from a woman between 18 and 29 years old who had been exposed to COVID-19.

The chain joins TRBV15 to TRBJ1-4; 8 nucleotides align to TRBD1. The trim removed 0 bases at V and 8 bases at J, leaving 8 bases unmatched. The germline V gene encodes CDR1 LNHNV and CDR2 YYDKDF (reference sequence). This CDR3 spans 16 amino acids. CDR3 residues: CATSRDRVAGGEKLFF. As DNA, the CDR3 is TGTGCCACCAGCAGAGATAGGGTGGCAGGGGGCGAAAAACTGTTTTTT.

The chain joins TRBV21-1 to TRBJ2-2; the table names TRBD2, a call not compared with the DNA. TRBV21-1 is tagged as a pseudogene. The CDR3 totals 14 residues. The CDR3 sequence is CASSKFGGTGELFF. The CDR3 coding sequence is TGTGCCAGCAGCAAATTCGGCGGAACCGGGGAGCTGTTTTTT.

The chain has TRBV9 and TRBJ1-4; 11 bases map to TRBD1. Trimming at V came to 3 bases and at J to 3 bases, leaving 7 bases not matched to a gene. Germline CDR1 SGDLS, CDR2 YYNGEE. This CDR3 region has 17 residues. CDR3 nucleotides: TGTGCCAGCAGCGCCAGGACAGGGGGCGTGGCTAATGAAAAACTGTTTTTT. Its protein is CASSARTGGVANEKLFF.

The chain carries TRBV7-6 and TRBJ2-7, with D unclear. CDR3 size: 13 residues. The V and J ends lost 1 base and 3 bases respectively, with 7 bases between them. Looked up from germline, CDR1 is SGHVS and CDR2 is FNYEAQ. The CDR3 reads CASSLERLYEQYF. The CDR3 DNA is TGTGCCAGCAGCTTAGAGCGCCTCTACGAGCAGTACTTC. The variable domain in full, completed from reference TRBV7-6 and TRBJ2-7, reads GAGVSQSPRYKVTKRGQDVALRCDPISGHVSLYWYRQALGQGPEFLTYFNYEAQQDKSGLPNDRFSAERPEGSISTLTIQRTEQRDSAMYRCASSLERLYEQYFGPGTRLTVT.

This clone was seen only once. The chain has TRBV19 and TRBJ2-2, with 7 bases aligning to TRBD2. CDR3 length: 19 amino acids. Germline trimming cut 7 bases from V and 1 base from J; bases unmatched to any gene: 18. The germline gives CDR1 LNHDA, CDR2 SQIVND (reference sequence). The CDR3 region is CASTGGLYEDVLNTGELFF. For the CDR3, the DNA is TGTGCCAGTACCGGGGGGTTGTACGAGGATGTATTGAACACCGGGGAGCTGTTTTTT. Based on the CDR3 plus reference TRBV19 and TRBJ2-2, the full variable domain is DGGITQSPKYLFRKEGQNVTLSCEQNLNHDAMYWYRQDPGQGLRLIYYSQIVNDFQKGDIAEGYSVSREKKESFPLTVTSAQKNPTAFYLCASTGGLYEDVLNTGELFFGEGSRLTVL.

CDR3: CASSPTGQGRYEQYF. The CDR3 nucleotides read TGTGCCAGCTCACCAACGGGACAGGGGCGGTACGAGCAGTACTTC. This chain joins TRBV18 and TRBJ2-7; TRBD1 agrees at 10 bases. Losses at the gene ends were 2 bases for V and 4 bases for J; bases not matched to a gene: 5. The CDR3 totals 15 residues. The germline CDR1 and CDR2 sequences are KGHSH and LQKENI.

This CDR3 is CASSPQTELVNYGYTF. In nucleotides, the CDR3 is TGTGCCAGCAGTCCTCAGACAGAGCTAGTTAACTATGGCTACACCTTC. The chain couples TRBV28 to TRBJ1-2; a possible D gene is TRBD1 (5 bases). V was clipped by 5 bases and J by 1 base, with 17 bases between them. This CDR3 region has 16 residues. Germline CDR1 reads MDHEN; CDR2 reads SYDVKM.

The V and J genes are TRBV29-1 and TRBJ1-1; a weak D match, TRBD1 (6 bases). CDR1 and CDR2 (germline): SQVTM, ANQGSEA. The V gene lost 7 bases and the J gene lost 2 bases, with 14 bases spanning the gap. The CDR3 contains 13 residues. CDR3 loop: CSAGRGANTEAFF. The CDR3 nucleotides are TGCAGCGCCGGGAGGGGGGCAAACACTGAAGCTTTCTTT.

V is TRBV7-8 and J is TRBJ1-6; 7 bases are a match to TRBD1. In germline, CDR1 is SGHVS, CDR2 FQNEAQ. The CDR3 is 22 amino acids. Trimming removed 5 bases from V and 0 bases from J; junction bases left unmatched: 22. The CDR3 is CASSPPPPGGDRFSSYNSPLHF. As DNA, the CDR3 is TGTGCCAGCAGCCCACCACCTCCAGGGGGTGACAGATTCAGCTCCTATAATTCACCCCTCCACTTT.